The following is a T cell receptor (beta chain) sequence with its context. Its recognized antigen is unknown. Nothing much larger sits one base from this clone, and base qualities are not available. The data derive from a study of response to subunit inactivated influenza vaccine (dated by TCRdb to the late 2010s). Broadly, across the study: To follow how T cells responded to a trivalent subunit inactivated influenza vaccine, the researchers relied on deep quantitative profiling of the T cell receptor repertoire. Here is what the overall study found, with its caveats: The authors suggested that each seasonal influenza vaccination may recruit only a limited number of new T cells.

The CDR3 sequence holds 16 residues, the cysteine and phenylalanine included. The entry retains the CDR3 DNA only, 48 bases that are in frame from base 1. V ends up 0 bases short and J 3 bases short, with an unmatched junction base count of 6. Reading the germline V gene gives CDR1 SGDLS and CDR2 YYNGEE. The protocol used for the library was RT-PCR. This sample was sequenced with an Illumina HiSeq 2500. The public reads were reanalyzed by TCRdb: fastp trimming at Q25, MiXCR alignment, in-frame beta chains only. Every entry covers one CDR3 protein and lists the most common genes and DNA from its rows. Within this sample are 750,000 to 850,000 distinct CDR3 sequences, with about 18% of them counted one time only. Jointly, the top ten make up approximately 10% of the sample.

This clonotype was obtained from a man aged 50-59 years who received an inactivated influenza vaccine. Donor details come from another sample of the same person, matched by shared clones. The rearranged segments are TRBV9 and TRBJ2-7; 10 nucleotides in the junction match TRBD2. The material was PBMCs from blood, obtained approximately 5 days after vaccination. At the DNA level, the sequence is TGTGCCAGCAGCGTAGGGGGGCTAGCGGGAGTCTACGAGCAGTACTTC. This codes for CASSVGGLAGVYEQYF.